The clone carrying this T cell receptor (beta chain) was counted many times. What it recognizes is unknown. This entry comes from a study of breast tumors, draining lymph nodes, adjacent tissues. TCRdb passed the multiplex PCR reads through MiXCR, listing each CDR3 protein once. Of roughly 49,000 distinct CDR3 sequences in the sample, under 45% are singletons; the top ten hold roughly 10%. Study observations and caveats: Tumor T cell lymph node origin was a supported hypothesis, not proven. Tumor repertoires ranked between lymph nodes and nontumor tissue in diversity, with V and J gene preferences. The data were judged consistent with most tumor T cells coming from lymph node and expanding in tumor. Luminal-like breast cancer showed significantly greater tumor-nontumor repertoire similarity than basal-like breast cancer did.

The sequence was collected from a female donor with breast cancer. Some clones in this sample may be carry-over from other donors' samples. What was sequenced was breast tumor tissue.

CDR3 coding DNA: TGCAGTGCTAGTTGGGGGAAGGGCACTGAAGCTTTCTTT. This codes for CSASWGKGTEAFF. The genes are TRBV20-1 and TRBJ1-1, with a possible D match to TRBD1 (5 bases). The CDR3 has 13 residues. Deletions cut 3 bases from V and 4 bases from J, with 12 bases between. CDR1 is DFQATT and CDR2 is SNEGSKA in the germline V gene (reference sequence).